One and the same sample provided the 5 T cell receptor beta chains below, sequenced in a study of read filtering for tumor transcriptome and immune sequencing. This library used about 400 ng RNA and molecular barcoded adaptors spanning alpha/delta and beta/gamma chains. One entry per CDR3 protein results from TCRdb running MiXCR on the reads. The data contain 55,000 to 60,000 distinct CDR3 sequences, roughly 12% of them singletons. The sample taken for sequencing was a population of CD138-negative cells sorted from bone marrow. The source of these receptors is a donor at least 40 years old with multiple myeloma.

This clonotype was detected many times. The gene calls are TRBV11-2 and TRBJ2-6; 7 bases agree with TRBD1. The length of the CDR3 is 17 residues. Germline values: CDR1 SGHAT, CDR2 FQNNGV. V was clipped by 5 bases and J by 2 bases; unmatched bases: 9. This CDR3 is CASSPRGTGAGANVLTF. CDR3 coding DNA: TGTGCCAGCAGCCCCCGGGGAACAGGGGCTGGGGCCAACGTCCTGACTTTC.

This clonotype was observed once. This sequence joins TRBV7-2 and TRBJ2-1, with 7 bases lining up with TRBD2. The germline gives CDR1 SGHTA, CDR2 FQGNSA. The J segment lost 7 bases and the V segment lost 4 bases, leaving 10 bases of the junction unmatched. CDR3 length: 15 residues. The CDR3 sequence: CASSSVPGGGNEQFF. Here the CDR3 DNA reads TGTGCCAGCAGCTCAGTCCCGGGGGGAGGTAATGAGCAGTTCTTC.

The rearrangement joins TRBV12-5 to TRBJ2-1; D call uncertain. V was shortened by 1 base and J by 12 bases, with 13 bases between the two germline ends. The CDR3 covers 13 residues. In germline, CDR1 is LGHNT, CDR2 FRNRAP. CDR3 loop: CASGLGAPSWQFF. CDR3 nucleotide sequence: TGTGCTAGTGGTTTGGGTGCCCCCTCATGGCAGTTCTTC.

This clonotype was counted a few times. This clone may be a read error of a much larger clone one base away. The chain joins TRBV6-2 or TRBV6-3 to TRBJ2-7; 11 bases are shared with TRBD2. There are 15 residues in the CDR3. Trimming at V came to 8 bases and at J to 4 bases, leaving 10 bases not matched to a gene. CDR1 MNHEY and CDR2 SVGEGT come from the germline V gene. The CDR3, as DNA: TGTGCCAGCGGGGGGACGGGACTAGCGGCTTACGAGCAGTACTTC. This encodes CASGGTGLAAYEQYF.

This clonotype has ten or more counts. The CDR3 region is CASSPTRTAADSNQPQHF. The CDR3, as DNA: TGTGCCAGCTCACCTACAAGGACAGCGGCGGATAGCAATCAGCCCCAGCATTTT. The chain uses TRBV18 and TRBJ1-5; D possibly corresponds to TRBD1 (6 bases). Trimming removed 3 bases at V and 0 bases at J, with 18 bases between. The CDR3 consists of 18 residues. The germline V gene has CDR1 KGHSH and CDR2 LQKENI.